This TCR beta chain was recovered during a study of T cells in Graves' hyperthyroidism and ophthalmopathy. This clonotype turned up a few times. No antigen is known for it. Amplified TCR beta CDR3 regions derived from RNA transcripts. Using the HTBI primer set, a first-round RT-PCR was run on the TCR CDR3. TCRdb re-called the multiplex PCR reads through MiXCR, storing one row per CDR3 protein. The profile shows around 530,000 distinct CDR3 sequences, roughly 15% of them singletons. Subjects with ophthalmopathy showed a Clinical Activity Score no lower than 3, a NOSPECS grade no lower than 4, and a duration shorter than 3 months. Diagnoses were made from clinical symptoms, serum measures (thyroxine and TRAb), thyroid ultrasound and orbital computed tomography. Germline V lookup: CDR1 SEHNR, CDR2 FQNEAQ (reference sequence). This CDR3 has 15 amino acids. Trimming pared 1 base from V and 6 bases from J, leaving 13 bases between.

Study findings and constraints: Appearing also in blood were most of the thyroid clonotypes expanded above 0.001. Ophthalmopathy was separated from stable hyperthyroidism by a 13 V-J model.

The clonotype originates from a woman under 30 with Graves' ophthalmopathy. The sequenced sample was blood. The genes are TRBV7-9 and TRBJ2-4, with D unresolved. For the CDR3, the DNA is TGTGCCAGCAGCTTAGGGCTCCCCGGTGGAAACATTCAGTACTTC. Its translation: CASSLGLPGGNIQYF.